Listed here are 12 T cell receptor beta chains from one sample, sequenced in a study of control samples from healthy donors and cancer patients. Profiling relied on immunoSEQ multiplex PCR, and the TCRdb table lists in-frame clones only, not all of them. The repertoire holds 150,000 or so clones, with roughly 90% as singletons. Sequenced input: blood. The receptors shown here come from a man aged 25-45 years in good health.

The chain's CDR3 is CASNTNTEAFF. Written as DNA, the CDR3 is TGCGCCAGCAACACGAACACTGAAGCTTTCTTT. The chain carries TRBV10-1 and TRBJ1-1; D is uncertain. Deletions cut 7 bases from V and 1 base from J, with 4 bases between. CDR3 size: 11 residues. Germline CDR1 WNHNN, CDR2 SYGVQD (reference sequence).

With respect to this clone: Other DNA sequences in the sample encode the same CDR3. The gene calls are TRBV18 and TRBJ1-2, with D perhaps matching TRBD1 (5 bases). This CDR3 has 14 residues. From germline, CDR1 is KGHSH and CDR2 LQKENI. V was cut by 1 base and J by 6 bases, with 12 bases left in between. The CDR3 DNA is TGTGCCAGCTCACCACAAGGGGAGGCGGATGGCTACACCTTC. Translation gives CASSPQGEADGYTF.

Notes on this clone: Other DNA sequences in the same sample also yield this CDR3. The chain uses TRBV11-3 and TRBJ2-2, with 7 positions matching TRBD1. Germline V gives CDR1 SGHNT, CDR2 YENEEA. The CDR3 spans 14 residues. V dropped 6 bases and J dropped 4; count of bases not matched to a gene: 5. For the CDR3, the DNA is TGTGCCAGCAGTTATACAGGGGTCACCGGGGAGCTGTTTTTT. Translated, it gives CASSYTGVTGELFF.

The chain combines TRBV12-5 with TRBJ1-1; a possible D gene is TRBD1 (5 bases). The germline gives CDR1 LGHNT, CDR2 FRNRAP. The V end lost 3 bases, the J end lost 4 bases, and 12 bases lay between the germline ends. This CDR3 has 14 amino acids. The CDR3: CASGLEGLGTEAFF. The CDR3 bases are TGTGCTAGTGGTTTAGAGGGGTTGGGCACTGAAGCTTTCTTT.

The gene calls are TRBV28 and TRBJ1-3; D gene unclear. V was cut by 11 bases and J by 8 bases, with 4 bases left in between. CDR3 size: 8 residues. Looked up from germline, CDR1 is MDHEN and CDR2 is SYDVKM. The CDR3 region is CAWDTIYF. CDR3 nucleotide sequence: TGTGCCTGGGACACCATATATTTT.

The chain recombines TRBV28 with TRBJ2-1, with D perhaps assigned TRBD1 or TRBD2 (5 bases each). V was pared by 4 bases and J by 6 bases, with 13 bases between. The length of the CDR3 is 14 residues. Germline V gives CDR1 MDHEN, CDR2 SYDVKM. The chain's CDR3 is CASSWDLKGNEQFF. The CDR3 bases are TGTGCCAGCAGTTGGGACCTAAAGGGCAATGAGCAGTTCTTC. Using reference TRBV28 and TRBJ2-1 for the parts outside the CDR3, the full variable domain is DVKVTQSSRYLVKRTGEKVFLECVQDMDHENMFWYRQDPGLGLRLIYFSYDVKMKEKGDIPEGYSVSREKKERFSLILESASTNQTSMYLCASSWDLKGNEQFFGPGTRLTVL.

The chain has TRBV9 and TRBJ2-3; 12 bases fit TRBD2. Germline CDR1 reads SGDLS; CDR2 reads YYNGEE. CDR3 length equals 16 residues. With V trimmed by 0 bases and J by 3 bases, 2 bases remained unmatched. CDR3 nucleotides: TGTGCCAGCAGCGTAGTGGGGACTAGCGGGACAGATACGCAGTATTTT. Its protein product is CASSVVGTSGTDTQYF.

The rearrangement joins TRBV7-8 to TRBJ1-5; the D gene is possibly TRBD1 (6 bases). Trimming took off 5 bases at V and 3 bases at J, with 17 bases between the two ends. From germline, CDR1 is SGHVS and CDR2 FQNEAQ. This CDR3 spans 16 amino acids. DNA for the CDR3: TGTGCCAGCAGCCCGTGGGGGGGGGCCGCCAATCAGCCCCAGCATTTT. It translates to CASSPWGGAANQPQHF.

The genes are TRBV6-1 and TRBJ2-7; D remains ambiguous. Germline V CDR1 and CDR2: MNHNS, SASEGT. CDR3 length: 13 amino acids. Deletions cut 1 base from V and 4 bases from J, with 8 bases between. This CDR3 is CASSEVVIYEQYF. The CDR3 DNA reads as TGTGCCAGCAGTGAAGTGGTGATTTACGAGCAGTACTTC.

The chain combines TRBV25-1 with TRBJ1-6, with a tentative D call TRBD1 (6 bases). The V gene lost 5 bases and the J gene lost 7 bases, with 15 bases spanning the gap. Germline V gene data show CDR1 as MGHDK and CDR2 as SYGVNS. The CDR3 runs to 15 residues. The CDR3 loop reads CASSLRGAPNSPLHF. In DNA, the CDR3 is TGTGCCAGCAGTCTCAGGGGAGCTCCGAATTCACCCCTCCACTTT.

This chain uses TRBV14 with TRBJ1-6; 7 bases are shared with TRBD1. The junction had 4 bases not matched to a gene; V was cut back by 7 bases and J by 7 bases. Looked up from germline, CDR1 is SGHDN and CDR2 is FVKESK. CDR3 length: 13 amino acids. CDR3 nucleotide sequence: TGTGCCAGCAATAACAGGGGAAATTCACCCCTCCACTTT. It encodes CASNNRGNSPLHF.

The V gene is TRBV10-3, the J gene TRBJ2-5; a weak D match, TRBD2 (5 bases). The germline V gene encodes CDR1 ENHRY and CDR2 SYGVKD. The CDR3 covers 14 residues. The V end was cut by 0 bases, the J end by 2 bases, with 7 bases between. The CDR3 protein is CAISESGVQETQYF. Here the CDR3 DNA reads TGTGCCATCAGTGAGTCGGGAGTTCAAGAGACCCAGTACTTC.